These 18 T cell receptor beta chains were sequenced from one sample in a study of human T cells and chemical hapten exposure (dated by TCRdb to the early 2020s). The sample's time point, from its label and the paper: pre-sensitization, week 0. This specimen's treatment or condition label, interpreted: therapeutic diphenylcyclopropenone sensitization with weekly scalp DPC. Libraries were prepared through RACE. The listed sequencing device is NextSeq 500. TCRdb trimmed the raw reads at Q25, called clones with MiXCR and kept productive beta chains. Every distinct CDR3 protein forms one entry, paired with its most common genes and DNA. The sample table lists more than 300,000 distinct CDR3 sequences, more than 4.5% of them with a count of one. Just over 2.5% of the sample is held by the ten biggest clonotypes. This material consisted of whole blood, taken in connection with sensitization to the hapten diphenylcyclopropenone (DPC). The source of these receptors is a woman between 50 and 59 years old with alopecia areata. Some clones in this sample may be carry-over from other donors' samples.

The chain carries TRBV2 and TRBJ2-3, with 16 bases identical to TRBD2. V was pared by 6 bases and J by 5 bases, with 5 bases of the junction left unmatched. The CDR3 is 16 residues long. Germline V gene data show CDR1 as SNHLY and CDR2 as FYNNEI. CDR3 in DNA: TGTGCCAGCAGCGGGACTAGCGGGGGGGCAAGAGATACGCAGTATTTT. This sequence encodes CASSGTSGGARDTQYF.

V usage is TRBV27 and J usage is TRBJ2-3; 11 bases map to TRBD2. The CDR3 has 17 residues. Trimming took 7 bases from V and 2 from J; bases not matched to a gene: 11. The V gene's germline CDR1 is MNHEY and CDR2 SMNVEV (reference sequence). The CDR3 region is CASNPAPSGRTTDTQYF. The CDR3 DNA reads as TGTGCCAGCAACCCCGCACCTAGCGGGAGGACCACAGATACGCAGTATTTT.

V usage is TRBV20-1 and J usage is TRBJ1-6; weak D call: TRBD1 (5 bases). V was trimmed by 6 bases and J by 11 bases, leaving 23 bases between them. The germline V gene encodes CDR1 DFQATT and CDR2 SNEGSKA (reference sequence). The CDR3 has 15 amino acids. The CDR3 reads CSAGATDRVLPPLHF. CDR3 in DNA: TGCAGTGCCGGAGCGACAGACCGAGTTCTTCCACCCCTCCACTTT.

This clonotype was counted ten times or more. The chain is built from TRBV29-1 and TRBJ2-1; D unclear. Trimming cost V 4 bases and J 1 base, with 11 bases left between them. The CDR3 consists of 14 residues. Germline V gene sequence: CDR1 SQVTM, CDR2 ANQGSEA. The CDR3 nucleotides are TGCAGCGTTGTAAGGGCGACTTCCTACAATGAGCAGTTCTTC. Amino acid sequence: CSVVRATSYNEQFF.

Many counts were recorded for this clonotype. DNA of the CDR3: TGTGCCAGCAGCGTAGGCCCGGCCCCGGATCAGCCCCAGCATTTT. It encodes CASSVGPAPDQPQHF. The chain carries TRBV9 and TRBJ1-5; D is unclear. CDR1 and CDR2 from the germline V gene are SGDLS and YYNGEE. Trimming removed 0 bases from V and 5 bases from J, with 12 bases in between. This CDR3 region has 15 residues.

This clonotype appeared many times. The V call is TRBV6-5, the J call TRBJ2-7; 8 nucleotides align to TRBD2. Germline CDR1 and CDR2: MNHEY and SVGAGI. V lost 6 bases and J lost 0; bases outside the gene matches: 7. CDR3 size: 15 residues. CDR3 bases: TGTGCCAGCAGAGGCAGAGCGGGGGACTCCTACGAGCAGTACTTC. Translation gives CASRGRAGDSYEQYF.

In this sample, this clonotype turned up many times. The rearrangement links TRBV15 to TRBJ2-7, with D unclear. V dropped 0 bases and J dropped 3 bases, with 12 bases sitting between them. The CDR3 runs to 15 residues. Germline V lookup: CDR1 LNHNV, CDR2 YYDKDF (reference sequence). The CDR3, as DNA: TGTGCCACCAGCAGAGATCTAGGCAAGATCTACGAGCAGTACTTC. It is translated as CATSRDLGKIYEQYF.

A remark on this clonotype: One end of the junction fails to match germline, which may point to a read error. The chain carries TRBV28 and TRBJ2-1; TRBD1 agrees at 7 bases. This CDR3 spans 11 amino acids. Germline values: CDR1 MDHEN, CDR2 SYDVKM. DNA for the CDR3: TGTGGGACGACAGGGTACATTGAGCAGTTCTTC. The encoded protein is CGTTGYIEQFF.

A few counts support this clonotype. CDR3 nucleotide sequence: TGTGCCAGCAGTTACACAGGGGCTAGCAGGGGGAACATTCAGTACTTC. As protein: CASSYTGASRGNIQYF. The chain joins TRBV6-2 or TRBV6-3 to TRBJ2-4, with 7 bases lining up with TRBD1. The CDR3 extends over 16 amino acids. Germline V gene lookup returns CDR1 MNHEY and CDR2 SVGEGT. Trimming cost V 2 bases and J 7 bases; bases outside gene matches: 11.

CDR3: CASSFRGSMNTEAFF. As DNA, the CDR3 is TGTGCCAGCAGTTTCCGGGGGTCCATGAACACTGAAGCTTTCTTT. The chain has TRBV12-3 or TRBV12-4 and TRBJ1-1; tentatively, D is TRBD1 (5 bases). Trimming shortened V by 3 bases and J by 0 bases, and 11 bases separated the two germline ends. This CDR3 has 15 amino acids.

This clonotype came up many times. The rearrangement uses TRBV7-2 and TRBJ1-5; no reliable D call. Looked up from germline, CDR1 is SGHTA and CDR2 is FQGNSA. This CDR3 is 14 amino acids long. V gave up 1 base and J gave up 6 bases, with 10 bases separating them. The CDR3 spells CASSLGGKSQPQHF. The CDR3, as DNA: TGTGCCAGCAGCTTAGGAGGGAAGAGTCAGCCCCAGCATTTT.

J is TRBJ2-2 and V is TRBV27; 8 positions match TRBD2. V shed 6 bases and J 6 bases; nucleotides not matched to a gene: 0. This CDR3 comprises 12 residues. Germline CDR1 MNHEY, CDR2 SMNVEV (reference sequence). DNA of the CDR3: TGTGCCAGCAGACTAGCGGCCGGGGAGCTGTTTTTT. Translation gives CASRLAAGELFF.

This clonotype was seen many times. This chain links TRBV6-2 or TRBV6-3 with TRBJ2-1; 9 positions agree with TRBD1. CDR3 size: 15 residues. Germline V gene sequence: CDR1 MNHEY, CDR2 SVGEGT. Unmatched junction bases numbered 5, after V lost 5 bases and J lost 3 bases. CDR3 region: CASSPQGAGYNEQFF. The CDR3 DNA is TGTGCCAGCAGTCCACAGGGGGCGGGCTACAATGAGCAGTTCTTC.

In this sample, this clonotype turned up many times. The chain has TRBV20-1 and TRBJ2-5; D unresolved. Germline values: CDR1 DFQATT, CDR2 SNEGSKA (reference sequence). This CDR3 is 11 amino acids long. CDR3 protein: CRVGVGETQYF. Written as DNA, the CDR3 is TGCAGGGTCGGCGTGGGAGAGACCCAGTACTTC.

This clonotype was seen ten or more times. The CDR3 coding sequence is TGTGCCATCAGAGACACCGTGAGTGGGCCGGGAGGGCAGTTCTTC. Amino acid sequence: CAIRDTVSGPGGQFF. The chain couples TRBV10-3 to TRBJ2-1; 7 positions match TRBD2. This CDR3 is built from 15 residues. The trim removed 6 bases at V and 12 bases at J, leaving 17 bases unmatched. In germline, CDR1 is ENHRY, CDR2 SYGVKD.

This sequence joins TRBV9 and TRBJ1-1, with a tentative D call TRBD1 (6 bases). CDR3 length: 13 residues. CDR1 is SGDLS and CDR2 is YYNGEE in the germline V gene. Trimming took 3 bases from V and 6 from J, leaving 12 bases between them. CDR3 sequence reads: CASSARGVAEAFF. CDR3 DNA sequence: TGTGCCAGCAGCGCGAGGGGGGTTGCTGAAGCTTTCTTT.

This clonotype was counted only a few times. This chain connects TRBV7-8 to TRBJ1-5; TRBD1 aligns across 8 bases. The junction had 9 bases not matched to a gene; V was cut back by 5 bases and J by 6 bases. Germline CDR1 is SGHVS and CDR2 is FQNEAQ. The CDR3 has 15 amino acids. CDR3 region: CASSKVQGESQPQHF. CDR3 coding DNA: TGTGCCAGCAGCAAAGTACAGGGGGAGAGTCAGCCCCAGCATTTT. Full variable domain (rest looked up from reference TRBV7-8 and TRBJ1-5): GAGVSQSPRYKVAKRGQDVALRCDPISGHVSLFWYQQALGQGPEFLTYFQNEAQLDKSGLPSDRFFAERPEGSVSTLKIQRTQQEDSAVYLCASSKVQGESQPQHFGDGTRLSIL.

This clonotype was seen ten or more times. The CDR3: CASSPETGGSTDTQYF. In DNA form, the CDR3 reads TGTGCCAGCAGTCCAGAGACGGGGGGAAGCACAGATACGCAGTATTTT. V gene TRBV6-4 combines with J gene TRBJ2-3; 7 bases align to TRBD2. The CDR3 has 16 residues. V shed 5 bases, J shed 0 bases, and the junction held 8 bases outside the gene matches. CDR1 is MRHNA and CDR2 is SNTAGT in the germline V gene.